The 28 T cell receptor beta chains listed next were all sequenced from one sample in a study of PD-1 blockade in classical Hodgkin lymphoma. Clones were sequenced by immunoSEQ multiplex PCR, and TCRdb holds only the in-frame ones, with some missing. The data hold 100,000 to 130,000 clones, with 80% to 90% observed a single time. Brentuximab vedotin exposure varied, and every patient relapsed after autologous stem cell transplantation. The specimen comprised peripheral blood mononuclear cells (PBMCs), sampled before the second cycle of nivolumab. Receptors were obtained from a human donor with classical Hodgkin lymphoma.

This clone was observed a handful of times. The chain links TRBV5-1 to TRBJ1-1; TRBD1 agrees at 9 bases. CDR1 SGHRS and CDR2 YFSETQ come from the germline V gene. The junction had 9 bases not matched to a gene; V was cut back by 4 bases and J by 11 bases. The CDR3 has 13 amino acids. The CDR3 region is CASSRGQGFNAFF. The CDR3 DNA reads TGCGCCAGCAGCCGGGGACAGGGCTTCAATGCTTTCTTT. Complete variable domain (other parts from reference TRBV5-1 and TRBJ1-1): KAGVTQTPRYLIKTRGQQVTLSCSPISGHRSVSWYQQTPGQGLQFLFEYFSETQRNKGNFPGRFSGRQFSNSRSEMNVSTLELGDSALYLCASSRGQGFNAFFGQGTRLTVV.

This chain links TRBV29-1 with TRBJ2-1; D might be TRBD1 or TRBD2, each matching 5 bases. This CDR3 contains 11 residues. The V and J ends lost 5 bases and 8 bases respectively, with 10 bases between them. Germline V gene lookup returns CDR1 SQVTM and CDR2 ANQGSEA. The CDR3 spells CSVMRGYEQFF. CDR3 sequence (DNA): TGCAGCGTTATGAGGGGTTATGAGCAGTTCTTC.

This chain joins TRBV19 and TRBJ1-3; 9 bases map to TRBD1. Germline CDR1 and CDR2: LNHDA and SQIVND (reference sequence). The CDR3 contains 13 residues. V was clipped by 7 bases and J by 2 bases; unmatched bases: 0. In nucleotides, the CDR3 is TGTGCCAGTAACAGGGGGCCTGGAAACACCATATATTTT. Its translation: CASNRGPGNTIYF.

The chain joins TRBV19 to TRBJ1-1; 7 bases are shared with TRBD1. Per germline, CDR1 LNHDA and CDR2 SQIVND (reference sequence). Unmatched junction bases numbered 7, after V lost 5 bases and J lost 1 base. This CDR3 has 15 amino acids. The DNA of the CDR3 is TGTGCCAGTAGTGCCGGACAGGCGGGGAACACTGAAGCTTTCTTT. Its translation is CASSAGQAGNTEAFF.

This clone was seen more than once but under ten times. This chain joins TRBV4-3 and TRBJ2-3; D might be TRBD2 (6 bases). CDR3 length equals 16 residues. Germline-derived CDR1 and CDR2 are LGHNA and YSLEER. V was clipped by 1 base and J by 0 bases, with 11 bases between them. CDR3 protein: CASSQGAAGSTDTQYF. The DNA for the CDR3 is TGCGCCAGCAGCCAAGGGGCCGCGGGAAGCACAGATACGCAGTATTTT.

The chain employs TRBV28 and TRBJ2-2; maybe TRBD2 (5 bases). Trimming removed 5 bases from V and 5 bases from J, with 18 bases in between. In germline, CDR1 is MDHEN, CDR2 SYDVKM. The CDR3 consists of 16 residues. The CDR3 region is CASSPRRGFDTGELFF. The CDR3 nucleotides read TGTGCCAGCAGTCCACGGAGAGGGTTTGATACCGGGGAGCTGTTTTTT.

The chain couples TRBV28 to TRBJ1-5; D is unclear. Per the germline V gene, CDR1 is MDHEN and CDR2 is SYDVKM. This CDR3 spans 12 amino acids. Trimming took 4 bases from V and 6 from J, leaving 7 bases between them. The CDR3 reads CASSSLGQPQHF. The CDR3, as DNA: TGTGCCAGCAGTTCCCTGGGTCAGCCCCAGCATTTT.

This chain uses TRBV6-5 with TRBJ2-2; D is perhaps TRBD1 (6 bases). CDR1 and CDR2 (germline): MNHEY, SVGAGI. V dropped 0 bases and J dropped 5 bases, with 13 bases sitting between them. The CDR3 is made up of 16 amino acids. The CDR3 spells CASSYSPGQGTGELFF. As DNA, the CDR3 is TGTGCCAGCAGTTACTCCCCGGGACAAGGAACCGGGGAGCTGTTTTTT.

This rearrangement joins TRBV5-1 to TRBJ2-7, with D possibly being TRBD2 (6 bases). The germline CDR1 and CDR2 sequences are SGHRS and YFSETQ. The CDR3 sequence is 19 residues long. V lost 6 bases and J 2 bases, leaving 30 bases between the germline ends. CDR3 sequence: CASIIVGGPRGFSPYEQYF. CDR3 coding DNA: TGCGCCAGCATCATCGTGGGGGGACCGAGGGGATTTTCTCCCTACGAGCAGTACTTC. The full variable domain, rest sourced from reference TRBV5-1 and TRBJ2-7, is KAGVTQTPRYLIKTRGQQVTLSCSPISGHRSVSWYQQTPGQGLQFLFEYFSETQRNKGNFPGRFSGRQFSNSRSEMNVSTLELGDSALYLCASIIVGGPRGFSPYEQYFGPGTRLTVT.

V is TRBV6-5 and J is TRBJ2-5; tentatively, D is TRBD2 (6 bases). Germline lookup yields CDR1 MNHEY and CDR2 SVGAGI. V was cut by 5 bases and J by 5 bases, with 9 bases left in between. CDR3 size: 12 residues. This CDR3 reads CASSLGRETQYF. The CDR3 DNA reads as TGTGCCAGCAGTCTAGGGAGGGAGACCCAGTACTTC.

V and J are TRBV6-1 and TRBJ1-1, with D uncertain. Germline CDR1 and CDR2: MNHNS and SASEGT. The CDR3 length is 14 residues. V was pared by 5 bases and J by 1 base, with 11 bases between. This CDR3 is CASSSAGGNTEAFF. DNA for the CDR3: TGTGCCAGCAGTAGCGCAGGAGGGAACACTGAAGCTTTCTTT.

The genes are TRBV7-9 and TRBJ1-3; D possibly corresponds to TRBD1 (6 bases). CDR3 length: 16 amino acids. V lost 5 bases to trimming and J lost 2 bases, with 16 bases between them. From germline, CDR1 is SEHNR and CDR2 FQNEAQ (reference sequence). The CDR3 is CASSPSDRFTGNTIYF. For the CDR3, the DNA is TGTGCCAGCAGCCCATCGGACAGATTTACTGGAAACACCATATATTTT.

This chain joins TRBV4-2 and TRBJ2-7, with TRBD2 matching 7 bases. The junction had 26 bases not matched to a gene; V was cut back by 4 bases and J by 5 bases. Looked up from germline, CDR1 is LGHNA and CDR2 is YNFKEQ. The length of the CDR3 is 20 residues. CDR3 protein: CASSPWGEGPTNYLGNEQYF. The CDR3 DNA reads TGTGCCAGCAGCCCATGGGGGGAGGGTCCAACCAACTACTTGGGCAACGAGCAGTACTTC.

The rearrangement joins TRBV6-5 to TRBJ2-1, with a tentative D call TRBD2 (6 bases). Trimming cost V 0 bases and J 5 bases, with 8 bases left between them. This CDR3 has 14 residues. Germline assignment: CDR1 MNHEY and CDR2 SVGAGI. The CDR3 region has the DNA TGTGCCAGCAGTTACTCCGGGACTCACAATGAGCAGTTCTTC. This codes for CASSYSGTHNEQFF.

The chain employs TRBV30 and TRBJ2-7; TRBD1 agrees at 8 bases. Germline CDR1 GTSNPN, CDR2 SVGIG (reference sequence). Germline trimming cut 5 bases from V and 2 bases from J; bases unmatched to any gene: 8. This CDR3 contains 14 residues. CDR3 region: CAWGQGAPPYEQYF. The CDR3 DNA reads as TGTGCCTGGGGACAGGGCGCACCCCCCTACGAGCAGTACTTC.

The rearrangement uses TRBV7-9 and TRBJ2-1; 11 bases align to TRBD2. The germline V gene encodes CDR1 SEHNR and CDR2 FQNEAQ (reference sequence). The V gene end was trimmed by 2 bases and the J gene end by 4 bases; junction bases not matched to a gene: 4. The CDR3 spans 16 residues. The CDR3 nucleotides read TGTGCCAGCAGCTTACCGGGACTAGCGGCTTACAATGAGCAGTTCTTC. It yields the protein CASSLPGLAAYNEQFF.

The rearrangement uses TRBV5-1 and TRBJ2-7; D might be TRBD2 (6 bases). From germline, CDR1 is SGHRS and CDR2 YFSETQ. This CDR3 has 16 residues. V lost 4 bases and J 4 bases, leaving 21 bases between the germline ends. CDR3 region: CASSGSSSGSTYEQYF. CDR3 bases: TGCGCCAGCAGCGGAAGTTCGTCCGGGAGTACTTACGAGCAGTACTTC.

The chain combines TRBV28 with TRBJ1-5; 8 bases agree with TRBD1. V was clipped by 5 bases and J by 2 bases; unmatched bases: 2. Looked up from germline, CDR1 is MDHEN and CDR2 is SYDVKM. The CDR3 is 14 amino acids. CDR3 region: CASSLTGGNQPQHF. CDR3 nucleotides: TGTGCCAGCAGTCTGACAGGGGGCAATCAGCCCCAGCATTTT.

This clone showed up just once. The gene calls are TRBV28 and TRBJ2-3; D gene ambiguous. The CDR3 sequence is 12 residues long. Trimming shortened V by 4 bases and J by 9 bases, and 11 bases separated the two germline ends. The germline V gene has CDR1 MDHEN and CDR2 SYDVKM. The CDR3 DNA is TGTGCCAGCAGTTCTACTGGGGTCACGCAGTATTTT. This encodes CASSSTGVTQYF.

This chain uses TRBV5-1 with TRBJ2-1; 9 bases match TRBD1. The CDR3 has 18 residues. Germline CDR1 and CDR2: SGHRS and YFSETQ. After removal of 4 bases from V and 1 base from J, the junction contained 12 bases not matched to a gene. The CDR3 spells CASSLTGTGYSSYNEQFF. Written as DNA, the CDR3 is TGCGCCAGCAGCCTTACCGGGACAGGGTATTCATCCTACAATGAGCAGTTCTTC.

J is TRBJ2-3 and V is TRBV6-5; no clear D gene. V gave up 0 bases and J gave up 0 bases, with 10 bases separating them. CDR1 and CDR2 (germline): MNHEY, SVGAGI. The CDR3 covers 16 residues. As DNA, the CDR3 is TGTGCCAGCAGTTACTCGAGTGTGCCTAGCACAGATACGCAGTATTTT. It yields the protein CASSYSSVPSTDTQYF.

This chain's CDR3 is CASSFYGAYGYTF. The CDR3 nucleotides read TGTGCCAGCAGCTTTTATGGTGCGTATGGCTACACCTTC. The chain employs TRBV5-4 and TRBJ1-2; D is undetermined. CDR3 size: 13 residues. Trimming shortened V by 2 bases and J by 5 bases, and 10 bases separated the two germline ends. Looked up from germline, CDR1 is SGHNT and CDR2 is YYREEE (reference sequence).

The V and J genes are TRBV7-9 and TRBJ1-3; D is uncertain. CDR1 SEHNR and CDR2 FQNEAQ come from the germline V gene (reference sequence). V was clipped by 3 bases and J by 3 bases, with 9 bases between them. The CDR3 spans 14 residues. This CDR3 reads CASSFRFGGNTIYF. CDR3 DNA: TGTGCCAGCAGCTTCAGATTCGGTGGAAACACCATATATTTT.

The chain uses TRBV9 and TRBJ2-1, with TRBD1 matching 8 bases. The V and J ends lost 0 bases and 6 bases, in that order; junction bases with no gene match: 8. CDR1 is SGDLS and CDR2 is YYNGEE in the germline V gene. The CDR3 sequence is 16 residues long. Here the CDR3 DNA reads TGTGCCAGCAGCGTAGCAGGCAGGGGGCGTTTCAATGAGCAGTTCTTC. Translated: CASSVAGRGRFNEQFF.

The CDR3 spells CASSLYSNTEAFF. The CDR3 coding sequence is TGTGCCAGCAGCTTATACAGTAACACTGAAGCTTTCTTT. The chain links TRBV7-8 to TRBJ1-1; the D is unclear. Trimming took off 2 bases at V and 2 bases at J, with 6 bases between the two ends. CDR3 size: 13 residues. Germline loops: CDR1 SGHVS, CDR2 FQNEAQ.

The sample holds one count of this clone. The gene calls are TRBV5-4 and TRBJ2-1, with a possible D match to TRBD2 (6 bases). This CDR3 contains 15 residues. CDR1 is SGHNT and CDR2 is YYREEE in the germline V gene (reference sequence). Between the trimmed V and J ends, which lost 4 bases and 2 bases, there was a span of 13 bases. The CDR3 protein is CASSPGDGAYNEQFF. The CDR3 DNA follows: TGTGCCAGCAGCCCGGGGGACGGTGCCTACAATGAGCAGTTCTTC.

This sequence joins TRBV6-1 and TRBJ2-7; no clear D gene. This CDR3 region has 13 residues. The V and J ends lost 9 bases and 2 bases respectively, with 14 bases between them. Per the germline V gene, CDR1 is MNHNS and CDR2 is SASEGT. The CDR3 loop reads CASSDAKTYEQYF. CDR3 bases: TGTGCCAGTTCTGACGCGAAAACCTACGAGCAGTACTTC.

The chain recombines TRBV6-5 with TRBJ2-3; 9 bases align to TRBD2. Germline CDR1 and CDR2: MNHEY and SVGAGI. This CDR3 spans 15 amino acids. Trimming removed 5 bases from V and 0 bases from J; junction bases left unmatched: 3. The CDR3 DNA reads TGTGCCAGCAGTCCGACTAGCGGAAGCACAGATACGCAGTATTTT. It yields the protein CASSPTSGSTDTQYF.